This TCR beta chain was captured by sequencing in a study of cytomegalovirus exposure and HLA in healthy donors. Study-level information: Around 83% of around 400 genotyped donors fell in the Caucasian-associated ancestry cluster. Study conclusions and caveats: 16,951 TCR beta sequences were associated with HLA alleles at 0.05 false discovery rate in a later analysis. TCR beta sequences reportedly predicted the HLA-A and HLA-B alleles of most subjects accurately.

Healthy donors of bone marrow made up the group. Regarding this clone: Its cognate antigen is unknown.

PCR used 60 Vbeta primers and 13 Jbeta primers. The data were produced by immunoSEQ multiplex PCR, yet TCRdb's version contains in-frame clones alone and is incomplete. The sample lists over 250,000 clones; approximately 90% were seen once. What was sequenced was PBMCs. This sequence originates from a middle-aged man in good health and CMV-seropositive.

CDR3 sequence reads: CASSPGQGASEQYF. For the CDR3, the DNA is TGTGCCAGCAGCCCGGGACAGGGGGCCTCCGAGCAGTACTTC. The V gene is TRBV11-2, the J gene TRBJ2-7; 12 bases are shared with TRBD1. The CDR3 extends over 14 amino acids. The germline V gene encodes CDR1 SGHAT and CDR2 FQNNGV. J lost 6 bases, V lost 5 bases, and 5 bases had no gene match.